This TCR beta chain emerged from a study of shared clonotypes between healthy human individuals (TCRdb year 2020). Describing the broader study: The cohort included three men and a couple of women between 18 and 49 years of age. For each donor, CD4 naive and CD4 memory were each given three plates, CD8 naive was given two plates, and CD8 memory was given one plate. To estimate repertoire size and how much clonotype sharing occurs between individuals, the study deeply sequenced the blood TCR repertoires of five or six healthy adults. Different laboratories and diverse techniques were used to prepare libraries and sequence TCR repertoires, to increase sequencing depth and limit assay-specific biases. Between about 0.85 and 9.5 billion PBMCs per donor were obtained by leukapheresis.

V is shortened by 10 bases, J by 7 bases, and the region joining them spans 16 bases. The CDR3 numbers 12 residues from cysteine through phenylalanine. The kept DNA is CDR3 alone, 36 bases in frame from the first base. The germline V gene supplies CDR1 SGHVS and CDR2 FNYEAQ. TCR CDR3 regions were amplified from genomic DNA by multiplex PCR using the deep immunoSEQ assay. For each cell subset, the extracted genomic DNA was distributed evenly across all wells of several immunoSEQ 96-well plates, and each plate served as one replicate. For sorted subsets, each replicate PCR was loaded with 200 to 250 ng genomic DNA, equivalent to 25,000 to 30,000 T cell genomes. Purified libraries were measured with a Qubit 3.0 fluorometer, size-checked on a Bioanalyzer 2100, and measured again with the KAPA Library Quantification kit. Every immunoSEQ 96-well plate was sequenced on a separate single-read 150-cycle Illumina NextSeq 550 flow cell. As for the original processing: Because only junctional sequences without quality scores were contained in the immunoSEQ output, filtering matching that applied to full-length reads could not be performed. To assign V/J genes and CDR3, sequences were annotated using PyIR, a Python wrapper for IgBLAST v1.9, with IMGT germline references. Reads were filtered out if the reads had weak V/J assignments (E-value above 1e-6), no CDR3, stop codons, out-of-frame junctions, or ambiguous translated residues. A V3J clonotype was defined by an identical inferred V gene, J gene, and CDR3 amino acid sequence. Percentage overlap between repertoires was calculated by dividing the number of shared unique clonotypes by the size of the smaller repertoire. Three approaches were used to assess repertoire richness: RTK rarefaction, the Chao1 estimator, and Recon v2.1 estimates of unobserved clonotypes. For all TCRbeta clonotypes obtained by the gDNA method from a few donors, generation probabilities were computed with OLGA. Here the immuneACCESS table is served through TCRdb, limited to in-frame sequences with V and J called. Missing clones are a known gap in these copies; in checked studies unresolved V genes cover under half, and the rest lacks a known reason. V, J and clone size were drawn from that table, and D and trimming were deduced from the DNA. Counted in this sample were 230,000 or so clones; approximately 65% of them appeared once. The ten largest clonotypes hold around 10% of the sample.

On this clone itself: The specificity of this receptor is unknown. Base-call qualities are not available, and no considerably larger clone is one nucleotide away.

Healthy HIV-negative adults with no recently reported acute infections or vaccinations were included as donors. All donors were Caucasian adults living in Nashville, Tennessee, USA. CD4+ T cells were enriched by magnetic negative selection, after which naive cells were positively selected on CD45RA and the negative fraction was taken as the memory subset. Blood was obtained by leukapheresis, after which PBMCs were separated by Ficoll-Histopaque density gradient centrifugation and cryopreserved in liquid nitrogen vapor phase. Purity and quantity of every magnetically sorted T cell population were checked by analytical flow cytometry. Each sorted fraction had its genomic DNA isolated and then quantified by UV absorbance on a Nanodrop 2000c. The investigation overall reported the following: Incomplete sequencing was indicated by rarefaction of sorted-subset datasets, despite the large sequencing depth. Estimated clonotype richness was generally larger for naive than for memory subsets. Sampling was limited to blood, and TCR repertoires in tissue likely differ from TCR repertoires in blood. Compared with non-shared clonotypes, the clonotypes found in all four sorted-subset donors had higher generation probabilities. Sharing across a handful of donors was observed for approximately 4.6% of naive CD4, over 3% of naive CD8, around 2.5% of memory CD4, and around 0.4% of memory CD8 clonotypes. Based on pairwise subsampling, the degree of clonotype sharing among donors was expected to be affected by sequencing depth. Because the study included a small number of donors, the genetic and exposure-history diversity represented was limited.

The source of this sequence is a man aged 30 to 39 in good health. Source material: memory CD4+ T cells sorted from blood. Taken with the paper, the label for cell subset or site translates to: CD45RA-negative fraction. The chain was built from TRBV7-6 and TRBJ2-5; the D segment cannot be called with confidence. CDR3 sequence: CATRVARGTQYF. The DNA sequence reads TGTGCCACCCGAGTGGCGCGAGGGACCCAGTACTTC.